The rows below give T cell receptor beta chains drawn from one sample of a study of cytomegalovirus exposure and HLA in healthy donors. The repertoire was sequenced with immunoSEQ multiplex PCR; TCRdb's copy has only in-frame clones and lacks some. The repertoire holds about 62,000 clones, around 95% seen once, with over 6.5% in the top ten. Material for sequencing was PBMCs. The receptors stem from a woman aged 18 to 35 in good health and CMV-seropositive. The CDR3 runs from the conserved cysteine through the conserved F or W. The D gene is left open where the match is weak. Size is stated for part of the rows, as once, few or many counts, or as a class when the clone is expanded.

v_call: TRBV5-1
j_call: TRBJ2-3
clone_size: -
d_call: TRBD1
cdr3_nt: TGCGCCAGCAGCTTGTTTCAGCTCGGGGACAGAAGAAGCACAGATACGCAGTATTTT
cdr3_aa: CASSLFQLGDRRSTDTQYF

v_call: TRBV6-1
j_call: TRBJ2-7
clone_size: -
d_call: -
cdr3_nt: TGTGCCAGCAGTGAGGTCAGGGGAGTCTACGAGCAGTACTTC
cdr3_aa: CASSEVRGVYEQYF

v_call: TRBV28
j_call: TRBJ1-2
clone_size: -
d_call: -
cdr3_nt: TGTGCCAGCAGTCAACCTCAACAGGGAAAGGGGAGCTACACCTTC
cdr3_aa: CASSQPQQGKGSYTF

v_call: TRBV28
j_call: TRBJ1-4
clone_size: -
d_call: -
cdr3_nt: TGTGCCAGCAGTTTAGGGGGGGCTGGTAATGAAAAACTGTTTTTT
cdr3_aa: CASSLGGAGNEKLFF

v_call: TRBV30
j_call: TRBJ2-2
clone_size: -
d_call: -
cdr3_nt: TGTGCCTGGAGTGCGGGGGACCCCGGGGAGCTGTTTTTT
cdr3_aa: CAWSAGDPGELFF

v_call: TRBV2
j_call: TRBJ1-2
clone_size: -
d_call: TRBD1
cdr3_nt: TGTGCCAGCAGCGGGGACAGGGATGGCTACACCTTC
cdr3_aa: CASSGDRDGYTF

v_call: TRBV2
j_call: TRBJ1-1
clone_size: -
d_call: TRBD1
cdr3_nt: TGTGCCAGCACCACAGGGGGCGATTATTCCCGCACTGAAGCTTTCTTT
cdr3_aa: CASTTGGDYSRTEAFF

v_call: TRBV15
j_call: TRBJ2-7
clone_size: -
d_call: -
cdr3_nt: TGTGCCACCAGCATCGGGTTGGCTGCGATGTACGAGCAGTACTTC
cdr3_aa: CATSIGLAAMYEQYF

v_call: TRBV6-1
j_call: TRBJ2-3
clone_size: few
d_call: -
cdr3_nt: TGTGCCACCCTCCATGGCGGGACCTTCACAGATACGCAGTATTTT
cdr3_aa: CATLHGGTFTDTQYF

v_call: TRBV28
j_call: TRBJ1-1
clone_size: -
d_call: -
cdr3_nt: TGTGCCAGCAGTACAGGGTTGGGGAACACTGAAGCTTTCTTT
cdr3_aa: CASSTGLGNTEAFF

v_call: TRBV27
j_call: TRBJ2-7
clone_size: -
d_call: -
cdr3_nt: TGTGCCAGCAGTCTCCAGGCTACCCTTTACTACGAGCAGTACTTC
cdr3_aa: CASSLQATLYYEQYF

v_call: TRBV7-9
j_call: TRBJ2-6
clone_size: -
d_call: TRBD1
cdr3_nt: TGTGCCAGCAGCTTAATGGGGACAGAGTCGAACGTCCTGACTTTC
cdr3_aa: CASSLMGTESNVLTF

v_call: TRBV7-2
j_call: TRBJ2-3
clone_size: -
d_call: TRBD2
cdr3_nt: TGTGCCAGCAGCCGCCGGACTAGCGGGATGCCTAGCACAGATACGCAGTATTTT
cdr3_aa: CASSRRTSGMPSTDTQYF

v_call: TRBV29-1
j_call: TRBJ1-2
clone_size: -
d_call: -
cdr3_nt: TGCAGCGTGGGGGGGTTAGGGTACTATGGCTACACCTTC
cdr3_aa: CSVGGLGYYGYTF

v_call: TRBV7-2
j_call: TRBJ2-7
clone_size: once
d_call: -
cdr3_nt: TGTGCCAGCAGCTCCCTCGTGGGCGGGTACGAGCAGTACTTC
cdr3_aa: CASSSLVGGYEQYF

v_call: TRBV30
j_call: TRBJ2-7
clone_size: once
d_call: -
cdr3_nt: TGTGCCTGGGCAGAGGGTGGAAATTCGTACGAGCAGTACTTC
cdr3_aa: CAWAEGGNSYEQYF

v_call: TRBV29-1
j_call: TRBJ1-4
clone_size: -
d_call: -
cdr3_nt: TGCGGAGTCAGGGATGGAAAACTGTTTTTT
cdr3_aa: CGVRDGKLFF

v_call: TRBV7-9
j_call: TRBJ2-1
clone_size: -
d_call: TRBD2
cdr3_nt: TGTGCCAGCAGCTTAGTTGGTCTAGCGGGCAATGAGCAGTTCTTC
cdr3_aa: CASSLVGLAGNEQFF

v_call: TRBV15
j_call: TRBJ2-3
clone_size: -
d_call: TRBD2
cdr3_nt: TGTGCCACCAGCAGCCAAGCGGGGGGGCCGGGGAGCACAGATACGCAGTATTTT
cdr3_aa: CATSSQAGGPGSTDTQYF

v_call: TRBV5-5
j_call: TRBJ2-3
clone_size: -
d_call: -
cdr3_nt: TGTGCCAGCTGTAAGGCGGGCACAGATACGCAGTATTTT
cdr3_aa: CASCKAGTDTQYF

v_call: TRBV6-1
j_call: TRBJ1-5
clone_size: -
d_call: -
cdr3_nt: TGTGCCAGCAAATGGGGCCCGAATCACGATCAGCCCCAGCATTTT
cdr3_aa: CASKWGPNHDQPQHF

v_call: TRBV30
j_call: TRBJ1-2
clone_size: -
d_call: -
cdr3_nt: TGTGCCTGGAACCGGGACAAGGGCAACTATGGCTACACCTTC
cdr3_aa: CAWNRDKGNYGYTF

v_call: TRBV7-2
j_call: TRBJ2-1
clone_size: -
d_call: TRBD1
cdr3_nt: TGTGCCAGCAGCTGGGGACAGAGAATGAACAATGAGCAGTTCTTC
cdr3_aa: CASSWGQRMNNEQFF

v_call: TRBV9
j_call: TRBJ2-2
clone_size: -
d_call: -
cdr3_nt: TGCGCCAGCAGCGTAGGTGCTAGCGTCACGGGGGGGGAGCTGTTTTTT
cdr3_aa: CASSVGASVTGGELFF

v_call: TRBV28
j_call: TRBJ1-4
clone_size: -
d_call: TRBD1
cdr3_nt: TGTGCCAGCAGTTACGAGGCAGGGGGGCAAAAACTGTTTTTT
cdr3_aa: CASSYEAGGQKLFF

v_call: TRBV2
j_call: TRBJ1-2
clone_size: -
d_call: -
cdr3_nt: TGTGCCAGCAGAAAAGAACTCGCGGCGCATGGCTACACCTTC
cdr3_aa: CASRKELAAHGYTF

v_call: TRBV18
j_call: TRBJ1-5
clone_size: -
d_call: -
cdr3_nt: TGTGCCAGCTCACCAATGGGGCCATCTAGCAATCAGCCCCAGCATTTT
cdr3_aa: CASSPMGPSSNQPQHF

v_call: TRBV4-2
j_call: TRBJ2-5
clone_size: -
d_call: TRBD1
cdr3_nt: TGTGCCAGCAGCCAAGATCGGACCCAGGGGGAAGAGACCCAGTACTTC
cdr3_aa: CASSQDRTQGEETQYF

v_call: TRBV7-7
j_call: TRBJ1-4
clone_size: -
d_call: -
cdr3_nt: TGTGCTAGCAGCTTATCACAGGGAAATAATGAAAAACTGTTTTTT
cdr3_aa: CASSLSQGNNEKLFF

v_call: TRBV4-1
j_call: TRBJ2-7
clone_size: -
d_call: -
cdr3_nt: TGCGCCAGCAGCCAAGACAGGACCTACGAGCAGTACTTC
cdr3_aa: CASSQDRTYEQYF

v_call: TRBV27
j_call: TRBJ1-6
clone_size: -
d_call: TRBD1
cdr3_nt: TGTGCCAGCAGTCTAATGACAGGGGTTGGATCACCCCTCCACTTT
cdr3_aa: CASSLMTGVGSPLHF

v_call: TRBV15
j_call: TRBJ1-4
clone_size: once
d_call: -
cdr3_nt: TGTGCCACCAGCAAGGCGGGGAGAGGTGAAAAACTGTTTTTT
cdr3_aa: CATSKAGRGEKLFF

v_call: TRBV5-5
j_call: TRBJ2-3
clone_size: -
d_call: -
cdr3_nt: TGTGCCAGCAGCTTGGAGGTAGCTAGCACAGATACGCAGTATTTT
cdr3_aa: CASSLEVASTDTQYF

v_call: TRBV7-8
j_call: TRBJ2-1
clone_size: -
d_call: -
cdr3_nt: TGTGCCAGCAGCTCGACTCGCCAGCAGTTCTTC
cdr3_aa: CASSSTRQQFF

v_call: TRBV30
j_call: TRBJ2-7
clone_size: -
d_call: TRBD2
cdr3_nt: TGTGCCTGGAGTGTACAGAGGGAGGGCGAGCAGTACTTC
cdr3_aa: CAWSVQREGEQYF

v_call: TRBV11-2
j_call: TRBJ2-1
clone_size: -
d_call: -
cdr3_nt: TGTGCCAGCAGCCTAAGCGGAATTTACAATGAGCAGTTCTTC
cdr3_aa: CASSLSGIYNEQFF

v_call: TRBV7-9
j_call: TRBJ2-3
clone_size: few
d_call: TRBD1
cdr3_nt: TGTGCCAGCAGCTTAGCTGGACAGGGGCTAGATACGCAGTATTTT
cdr3_aa: CASSLAGQGLDTQYF

v_call: TRBV27
j_call: TRBJ1-5
clone_size: -
d_call: -
cdr3_nt: TGTGCCAGCAGCCTAAAAGGGGCAAATCAGCCCCAGCATTTT
cdr3_aa: CASSLKGANQPQHF

v_call: TRBV2
j_call: TRBJ2-7
clone_size: -
d_call: TRBD1
cdr3_nt: TGTGCCAGCAGAGAGAGACAGGGTAGGGCCTACGAGCAGTACTTC
cdr3_aa: CASRERQGRAYEQYF